One sample yielded the 10 T cell receptor beta chains listed below, sequenced in a study of T cells after yellow fever vaccination. MiXCR, applied by TCRdb to the 5' RACE reads, yields one record per CDR3 protein. The repertoire includes some 550,000 distinct CDR3 sequences, about 19% of them detected once, and 13% to 15% sits in the top ten. The material was PBMCs, obtained 15 days after the yellow fever booster vaccination. These receptors were obtained from a man under 40 who received the YFV17D yellow fever vaccine.

This clonotype was found a few times. The genes are TRBV9 and TRBJ2-2; no firm D call. The germline V gene encodes CDR1 SGDLS and CDR2 YYNGEE. There are 13 residues in the CDR3. Deletions cut 0 bases from V and 6 bases from J, with 6 bases between. The CDR3 bases are TGTGCCAGCAGCGTAGGGATCTCCGGGGAGCTGTTTTTT. Protein: CASSVGISGELFF.

J is TRBJ2-1 and V is TRBV19, with D uncertain. Germline V gene data show CDR1 as LNHDA and CDR2 as SQIVND (reference sequence). V dropped 5 bases and J dropped 6 bases, with 5 bases sitting between them. This CDR3 has 11 amino acids. The CDR3 region is CASSRPNEQFF. The CDR3 DNA reads TGTGCCAGTAGTCGGCCCAATGAGCAGTTCTTC.

In its sample, this clonotype was seen many times. The genes are TRBV5-1 and TRBJ2-7, with D possibly being TRBD1 (7 bases). V was clipped by 1 base and J by 6 bases, with 14 bases between them. CDR3 length equals 14 residues. Germline assignment: CDR1 SGHRS and CDR2 YFSETQ. CDR3 loop: CASSLLEGAVEQYF. CDR3 coding DNA: TGCGCCAGCAGCTTGTTGGAGGGGGCTGTCGAGCAGTACTTC.

The chain links TRBV20-1 to TRBJ1-4; unclear D gene. There are 12 residues in the CDR3. The V gene lost 4 bases and the J gene lost 5 bases, with 8 bases spanning the gap. Germline V lookup: CDR1 DFQATT, CDR2 SNEGSKA (reference sequence). Here the CDR3 reads CSAKGRNEKLFF. The CDR3 DNA follows: TGCAGTGCTAAAGGACGAAATGAAAAACTGTTTTTT.

This chain uses TRBV27 with TRBJ2-1, with TRBD2 matching 11 bases. After removal of 3 bases from V and 10 bases from J, the junction contained 2 bases not matched to a gene. The CDR3 extends over 13 amino acids. Looked up from germline, CDR1 is MNHEY and CDR2 is SMNVEV (reference sequence). The CDR3 nucleotides are TGTGCCAGCAGTTTCAGACTAGCGGGAGAGCAGTTCTTC. It codes for CASSFRLAGEQFF.

The chain links TRBV19 to TRBJ2-7; TRBD1 matches 9 bases. CDR1 is LNHDA, CDR2 SQIVND, per germline (reference sequence). The CDR3 contains 15 residues. The J segment lost 3 bases and the V segment lost 7 bases, leaving 10 bases of the junction unmatched. As DNA, the CDR3 is TGTGCCAGTACCCCACAGGGGGCTCCTTTCTACGAGCAGTACTTC. Encoded protein: CASTPQGAPFYEQYF.

This clonotype was seen more than once but under ten times. The CDR3 spells CASSQEGTGGAGNTIYF. The DNA for the CDR3 is TGTGCCAGCAGCCAAGAGGGGACAGGAGGTGCTGGAAACACCATATATTTT. The chain carries TRBV4-2 and TRBJ1-3; TRBD1 matches at 8 bases. Looked up from germline, CDR1 is LGHNA and CDR2 is YNFKEQ. The CDR3 length is 17 residues. Trimming at V came to 0 bases and at J to 2 bases, leaving 6 bases not matched to a gene.

The chain is built from TRBV7-6 and TRBJ1-3; no reliable D call. CDR3 length: 17 amino acids. The V and J ends lost 1 base and 0 bases respectively, with 13 bases between them. Germline lookup yields CDR1 SGHVS and CDR2 FNYEAQ. The CDR3 sequence: CASSLGVGRSSGNTIYF. In nucleotides, the CDR3 is TGTGCCAGCAGCTTAGGTGTTGGGAGAAGCTCTGGAAACACCATATATTTT. The whole variable domain, filled in from reference TRBV7-6 and TRBJ1-3, reads GAGVSQSPRYKVTKRGQDVALRCDPISGHVSLYWYRQALGQGPEFLTYFNYEAQQDKSGLPNDRFSAERPEGSISTLTIQRTEQRDSAMYRCASSLGVGRSSGNTIYFGEGSWLTVV.

This clonotype has more than one count but fewer than ten. This chain uses TRBV5-4 with TRBJ2-7; the D gene is possibly TRBD1 (5 bases). The CDR3 runs to 15 residues. CDR1 is SGHNT, CDR2 YYREEE, per germline (reference sequence). Trimming stripped 0 bases from V and 4 bases from J, with 14 bases between. CDR3 loop: CASSLGQGRRYEQYF. CDR3 DNA: TGTGCCAGCAGCTTGGGTCAGGGTAGAAGGTACGAGCAGTACTTC.

The CDR3 nucleotides are TGCAGTGCTAGACCGGCGGCTAGCGGGAAGAATGAGCAGTTCTTC. It specifies CSARPAASGKNEQFF. The rearrangement links TRBV20-1 to TRBJ2-1, with TRBD2 matching 9 bases. The CDR3 totals 15 residues. V lost 2 bases and J lost 7; bases outside the gene matches: 9. Germline CDR1 reads DFQATT; CDR2 reads SNEGSKA (reference sequence).